Given below is one T cell receptor (beta chain) in context. One end of the junction does not line up with germline, which may come from a read error. This record belongs to a study of blood T cell repertoires in COVID-19. Looking at the study overall: Spain, Italy and the United States supplied samples that represented acute and convalescent COVID-19.

CDR1 is MNHEY, CDR2 SVGAGI, per germline. The CDR3 loop spans 14 amino acids. Enrolled through a virtual design, the participants were between roughly 18 and 90 years of age and came from about two dozen US areas. Recovered Cohort 3 donors showed two negative PCRs, clearance, or symptom resolution. The repertoire was sequenced with immunoSEQ multiplex PCR; TCRdb's copy has only in-frame clones and lacks some. This table holds approximately 150,000 clones, around 81% found once. Sequencing was carried out using PBMCs or T cells enriched from blood (not recorded which). The genes are TRBV6-5 and TRBJ2-2; TRBD1 is a possible D gene (6 bases). The receptor was derived from a man between 35 and 55 years old who had recovered from COVID-19. The CDR3 nucleotides read TGTGCCAGCAGTCCAACCAGGGGAGCTGGGGCGCTGTTTTTT. It translates to CASSPTRGAGALFF.